This T cell receptor (beta chain) emerged from a study of cytomegalovirus exposure and HLA in healthy donors. Overall study results and limits: A later analysis reported that several of the most significant clusters appeared to be linked to common viral pathogens, among them Epstein-Barr virus. In an earlier analysis, productive rearrangement rates for most beta V segments clustered near 90% or 30%. Later analysis revealed greater clonal expansion in HLA-associated TCR beta chains than in equally common others.

This CDR3 is 15 amino acids long. After removal of 5 bases from V and 5 bases from J, the junction contained 8 bases not matched to a gene. Germline V gene data show CDR1 as MNHEY and CDR2 as SMNVEV (reference sequence). Concerning this clone: Its antigen is unidentified.

The PCR ran on 60 Vbeta and 13 Jbeta primers. Original methodology: Later, an analysis found approximately 80 million unique TCR beta chains, and approximately 10 million of these were shared. Using immunoSEQ multiplex PCR, the repertoire was profiled, and TCRdb retains in-frame clones only, with some absent. V and J calls and clone size are as listed in that table; D and trimming were resolved from the DNA. Of around 110,000 clones listed, around 80% are singletons. This sequence joins TRBV27 and TRBJ1-4; 7 bases map to TRBD1. The sequence came from a young man in good health and CMV-seropositive. The material sequenced was PBMCs. CDR3 amino acids: CASSLWVGGNEKLFF. The CDR3 bases are TGTGCCAGCAGTCTCTGGGTAGGGGGCAATGAAAAACTGTTTTTT.